The 5 T cell receptor beta chains listed next were all sequenced from one sample in a study of cytomegalovirus exposure and HLA in healthy donors. The PCR contained 60 Vbeta and 13 Jbeta primers. Clones were read by immunoSEQ multiplex PCR, and TCRdb kept only the in-frame ones, dropping some. The sample comprises 150,000 to 200,000 clones, 8.5% to 10% of which are singletons, and approximately 1.5% rests with the top ten. Sequencing was carried out using PBMCs. The receptors come from a young woman in good health and CMV-seropositive.

This clone was observed a single time. The chain combines TRBV5-8 with TRBJ2-7; perhaps TRBD1 as D (6 bases). The CDR3 sequence is 15 residues long. V gave up 0 bases and J gave up 3 bases, with 13 bases separating them. Germline V gives CDR1 SGHTS, CDR2 YDEGEE. The CDR3 DNA sequence: TGTGCCAGCAGCTTGGATGACAGGACTTTCTACGAGCAGTACTTC. This gives the protein CASSLDDRTFYEQYF.

Of note for this clone: This specimen includes other DNA sequences encoding the same CDR3. This chain links TRBV13 with TRBJ2-2, with no clear D. The CDR3 is made up of 12 amino acids. V lost 6 bases and J lost 7, with 9 bases in between. Germline V lookup: CDR1 PRHDT, CDR2 FYEKMQ (reference sequence). The CDR3 coding sequence is TGTGCCAGCAGTCCTCCTAGCGGGGAGCTGTTTTTT. It specifies CASSPPSGELFF. The whole variable domain, filled in from reference TRBV13 and TRBJ2-2, reads AAGVIQSPRHLIKEKRETATLKCYPIPRHDTVYWYQQGPGQDPQFLISFYEKMQSDKGSIPDRFSAQQFSDYHSELNMSSLELGDSALYFCASSPPSGELFFGEGSRLTVL.

In this sample, this clone turned up a few times. CDR3 sequence: CASSVSGETPYEQYF. Written as DNA, the CDR3 is TGTGCCAGCAGCGTTTCGGGGGAAACCCCCTACGAGCAGTACTTC. The chain carries TRBV9 and TRBJ2-7, with a weak D call TRBD2 (6 bases). CDR1 and CDR2 from the germline V gene are SGDLS and YYNGEE. The CDR3 has 15 amino acids. The V end was cut by 2 bases, the J end by 2 bases, with 14 bases between. The full variable domain, completed using reference TRBV9 and TRBJ2-7, is DSGVTQTPKHLITATGQRVTLRCSPRSGDLSVYWYQQSLDQGLQFLIQYYNGEERAKGNILERFSAQQFPDLHSELNLSSLELGDSALYFCASSVSGETPYEQYFGPGTRLTVT.

This clone has more than one count but fewer than ten. The gene calls are TRBV5-1 and TRBJ1-2, with D hard to call. This CDR3 region has 13 residues. Germline loops: CDR1 SGHRS, CDR2 YFSETQ. V shed 4 bases and J shed 9 bases, with 16 bases lying between them. The CDR3 DNA is TGCGCCAGCAGCGCTACTCGGGAAGGACGCTACACCTTC. This gives the protein CASSATREGRYTF. Drawing the rest from reference TRBV5-1 and TRBJ1-2, the complete variable domain is KAGVTQTPRYLIKTRGQQVTLSCSPISGHRSVSWYQQTPGQGLQFLFEYFSETQRNKGNFPGRFSGRQFSNSRSEMNVSTLELGDSALYLCASSATREGRYTFGSGTRLTVV.

This clone was seen a handful of times. V usage is TRBV11-2 and J usage is TRBJ2-5, with D possibly matching TRBD2 (5 bases). V lost 5 bases to trimming and J lost 5 bases, with 12 bases between them. Germline V gives CDR1 SGHAT, CDR2 FQNNGV. This CDR3 contains 13 residues. In DNA, the CDR3 is TGTGCCAGCAGCCCGAGGACGGGGGAGACCCAGTACTTC. Its protein product is CASSPRTGETQYF.